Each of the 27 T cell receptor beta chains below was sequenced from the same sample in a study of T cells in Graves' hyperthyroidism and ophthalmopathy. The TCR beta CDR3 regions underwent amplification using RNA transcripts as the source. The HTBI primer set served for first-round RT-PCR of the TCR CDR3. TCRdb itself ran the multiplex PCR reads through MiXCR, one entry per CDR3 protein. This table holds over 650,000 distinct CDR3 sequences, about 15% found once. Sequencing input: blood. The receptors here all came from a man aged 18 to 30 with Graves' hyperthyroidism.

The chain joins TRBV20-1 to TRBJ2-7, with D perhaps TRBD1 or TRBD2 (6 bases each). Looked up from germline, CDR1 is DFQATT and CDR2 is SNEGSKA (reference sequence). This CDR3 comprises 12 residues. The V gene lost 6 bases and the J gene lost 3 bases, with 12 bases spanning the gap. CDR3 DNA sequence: TGCAGTGCCACCGAGGGGGGCTACGAGCAGTACTTC. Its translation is CSATEGGYEQYF.

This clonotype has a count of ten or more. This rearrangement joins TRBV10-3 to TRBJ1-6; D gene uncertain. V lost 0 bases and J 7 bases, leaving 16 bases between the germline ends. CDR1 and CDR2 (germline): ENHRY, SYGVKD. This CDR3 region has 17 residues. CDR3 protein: CAISESMAGLGNSPLHF. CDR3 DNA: TGTGCCATCAGTGAGTCGATGGCAGGTTTGGGAAATTCACCCCTCCACTTT.

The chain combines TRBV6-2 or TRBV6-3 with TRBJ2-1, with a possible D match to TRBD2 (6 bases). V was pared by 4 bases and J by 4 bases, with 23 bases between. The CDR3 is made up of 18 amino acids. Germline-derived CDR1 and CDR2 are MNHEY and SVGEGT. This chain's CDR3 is CASSSRPRLDQGYNEQFF. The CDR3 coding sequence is TGTGCCAGCAGTTCCCGCCCCCGACTAGACCAAGGATACAATGAGCAGTTCTTC.

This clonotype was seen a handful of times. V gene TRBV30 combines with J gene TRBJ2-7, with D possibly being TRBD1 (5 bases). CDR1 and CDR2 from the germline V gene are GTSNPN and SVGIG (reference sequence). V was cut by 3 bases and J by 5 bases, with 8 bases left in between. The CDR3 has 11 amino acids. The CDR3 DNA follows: TGTGCCTGGAGAAGACAGCACGAGCAGTACTTC. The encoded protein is CAWRRQHEQYF.

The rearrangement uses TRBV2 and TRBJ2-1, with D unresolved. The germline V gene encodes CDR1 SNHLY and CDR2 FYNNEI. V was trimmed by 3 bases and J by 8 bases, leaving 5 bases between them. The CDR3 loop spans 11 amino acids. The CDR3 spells CASSEVDEQFF. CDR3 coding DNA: TGTGCCAGCAGTGAGGTGGATGAGCAGTTCTTC. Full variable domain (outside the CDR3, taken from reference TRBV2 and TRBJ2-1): EPEVTQTPSHQVTQMGQEVILRCVPISNHLYFYWYRQILGQKVEFLVSFYNNEISEKSEIFDDQFSVERPDGSNFTLKIRSTKLEDSAMYFCASSEVDEQFFGPGTRLTVL.

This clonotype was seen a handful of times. CDR3 protein: CATSRGEDIQYF. Here the CDR3 DNA reads TGTGCCACCAGCAGAGGAGAAGACATTCAGTACTTC. J is TRBJ2-4 and V is TRBV15; D is uncertain. Germline values: CDR1 LNHNV, CDR2 YYDKDF (reference sequence). The ends were cut back, 1 base at V and 8 bases at J, with 6 bases in the middle. The CDR3 is 12 amino acids.

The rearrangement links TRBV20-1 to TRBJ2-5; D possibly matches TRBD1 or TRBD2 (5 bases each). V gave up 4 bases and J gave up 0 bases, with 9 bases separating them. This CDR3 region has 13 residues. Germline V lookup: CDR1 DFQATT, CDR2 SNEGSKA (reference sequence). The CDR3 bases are TGCAGTGCTACCCGGGACCACCAAGAGACCCAGTACTTC. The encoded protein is CSATRDHQETQYF.

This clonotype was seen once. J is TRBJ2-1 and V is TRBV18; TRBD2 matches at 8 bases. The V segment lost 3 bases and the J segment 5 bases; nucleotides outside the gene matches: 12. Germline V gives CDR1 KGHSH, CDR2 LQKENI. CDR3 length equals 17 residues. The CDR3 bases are TGTGCCAGCTCACCGCATTCCGCTCTAGCGGGTAACAATGAGCAGTTCTTC. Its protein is CASSPHSALAGNNEQFF. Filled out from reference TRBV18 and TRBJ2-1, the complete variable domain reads NAGVMQNPRHLVRRRGQEARLRCSPMKGHSHVYWYRQLPEEGLKFMVYLQKENIIDESGMPKERFSAEFPKEGPSILRIQQVVRGDSAAYFCASSPHSALAGNNEQFFGPGTRLTVL.

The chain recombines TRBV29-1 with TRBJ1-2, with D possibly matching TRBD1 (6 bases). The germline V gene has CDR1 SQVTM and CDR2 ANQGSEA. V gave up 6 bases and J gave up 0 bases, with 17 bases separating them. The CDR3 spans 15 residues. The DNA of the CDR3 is TGCAGCGTCCGGTCGGACAGATTCTCTAACTATGGCTACACCTTC. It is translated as CSVRSDRFSNYGYTF.

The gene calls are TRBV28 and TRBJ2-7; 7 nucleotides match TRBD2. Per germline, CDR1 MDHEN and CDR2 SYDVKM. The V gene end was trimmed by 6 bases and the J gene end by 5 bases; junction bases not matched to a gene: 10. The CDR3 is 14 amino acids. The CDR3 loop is CASSPLGGFNEQYF. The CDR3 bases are TGTGCCAGCAGCCCCCTGGGGGGGTTCAACGAGCAGTACTTC.

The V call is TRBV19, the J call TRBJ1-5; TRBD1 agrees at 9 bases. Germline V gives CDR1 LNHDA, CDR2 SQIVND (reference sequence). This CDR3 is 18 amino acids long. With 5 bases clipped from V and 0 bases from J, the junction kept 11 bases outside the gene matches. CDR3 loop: CASSRRAGTGNSNQPQHF. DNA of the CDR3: TGTGCCAGTAGTCGCCGCGCCGGGACAGGGAATAGCAATCAGCCCCAGCATTTT.

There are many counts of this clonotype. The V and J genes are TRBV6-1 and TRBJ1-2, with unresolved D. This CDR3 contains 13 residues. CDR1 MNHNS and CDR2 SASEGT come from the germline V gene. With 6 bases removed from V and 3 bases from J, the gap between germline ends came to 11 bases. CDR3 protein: CASRARADYGYTF. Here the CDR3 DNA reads TGTGCCAGCAGAGCGAGAGCAGACTATGGCTACACCTTC.

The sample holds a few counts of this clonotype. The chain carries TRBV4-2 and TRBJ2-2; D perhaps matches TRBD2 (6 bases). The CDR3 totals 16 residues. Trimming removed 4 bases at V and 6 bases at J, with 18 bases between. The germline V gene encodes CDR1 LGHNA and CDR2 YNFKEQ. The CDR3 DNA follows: TGTGCCAGCAGCCGAACCCGGGAGACCCTCCCCGGGGAGCTGTTTTTT. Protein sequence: CASSRTRETLPGELFF.

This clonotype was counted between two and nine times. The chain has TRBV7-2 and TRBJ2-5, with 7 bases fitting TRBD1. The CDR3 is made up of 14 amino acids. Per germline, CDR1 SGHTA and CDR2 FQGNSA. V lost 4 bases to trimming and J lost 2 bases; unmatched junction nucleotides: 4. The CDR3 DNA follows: TGTGCCAGCAGCTCGGGACAGATTCAAGAGACCCAGTACTTC. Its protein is CASSSGQIQETQYF.

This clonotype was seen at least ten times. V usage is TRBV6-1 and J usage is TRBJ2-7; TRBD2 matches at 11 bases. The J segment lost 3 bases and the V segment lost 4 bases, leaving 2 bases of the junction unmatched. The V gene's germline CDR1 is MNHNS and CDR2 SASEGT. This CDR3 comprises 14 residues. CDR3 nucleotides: TGTGCCAGCAGTGTTAGCGGGAGGGTCTACGAGCAGTACTTC. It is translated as CASSVSGRVYEQYF.

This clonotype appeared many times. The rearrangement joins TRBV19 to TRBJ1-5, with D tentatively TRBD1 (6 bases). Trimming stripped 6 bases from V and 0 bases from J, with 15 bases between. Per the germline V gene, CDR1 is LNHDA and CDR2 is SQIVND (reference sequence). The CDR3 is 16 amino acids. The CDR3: CASSEITGYSNQPQHF. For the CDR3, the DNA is TGTGCCAGTAGCGAAATTACAGGGTATAGCAATCAGCCCCAGCATTTT.

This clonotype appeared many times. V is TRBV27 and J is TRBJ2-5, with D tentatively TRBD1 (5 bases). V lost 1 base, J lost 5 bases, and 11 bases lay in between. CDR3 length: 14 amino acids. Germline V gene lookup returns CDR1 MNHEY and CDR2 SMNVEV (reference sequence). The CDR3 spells CASSLYQGLETQYF. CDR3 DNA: TGTGCCAGCAGTTTATACCAGGGCTTGGAGACCCAGTACTTC.

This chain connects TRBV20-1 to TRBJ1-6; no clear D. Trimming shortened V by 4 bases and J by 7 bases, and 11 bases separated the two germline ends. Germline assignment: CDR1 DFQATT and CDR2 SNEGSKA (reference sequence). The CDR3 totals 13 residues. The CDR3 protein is CSAMEGGNSPLHF. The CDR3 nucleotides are TGCAGTGCTATGGAGGGAGGGAATTCACCCCTCCACTTT.

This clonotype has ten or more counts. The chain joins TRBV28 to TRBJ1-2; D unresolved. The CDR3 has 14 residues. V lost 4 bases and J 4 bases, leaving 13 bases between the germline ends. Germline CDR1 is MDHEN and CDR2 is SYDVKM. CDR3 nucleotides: TGTGCCAGCAGTTCTCCCCCGGGGAGCTATGGCTACACCTTC. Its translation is CASSSPPGSYGYTF.

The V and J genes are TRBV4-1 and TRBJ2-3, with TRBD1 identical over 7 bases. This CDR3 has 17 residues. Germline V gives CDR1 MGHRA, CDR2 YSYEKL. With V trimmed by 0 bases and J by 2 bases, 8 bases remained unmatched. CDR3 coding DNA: TGCGCCAGCAGCCAAGAGTGGGACAGCCCTACCACAGATACGCAGTATTTT. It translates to CASSQEWDSPTTDTQYF.

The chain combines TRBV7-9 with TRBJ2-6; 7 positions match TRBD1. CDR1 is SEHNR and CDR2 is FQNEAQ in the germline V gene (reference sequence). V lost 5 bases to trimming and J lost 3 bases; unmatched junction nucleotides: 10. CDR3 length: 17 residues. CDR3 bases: TGTGCCAGCAGCAAACGGCCCAGGGGGTTTGGGGCCAACGTCCTGACTTTC. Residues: CASSKRPRGFGANVLTF.

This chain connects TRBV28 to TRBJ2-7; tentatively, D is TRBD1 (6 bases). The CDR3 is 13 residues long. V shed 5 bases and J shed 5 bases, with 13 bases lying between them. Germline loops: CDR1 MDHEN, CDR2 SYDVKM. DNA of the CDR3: TGTGCCAGCAGTACAGGGCGTCGGGACGAGCAGTACTTC. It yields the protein CASSTGRRDEQYF.

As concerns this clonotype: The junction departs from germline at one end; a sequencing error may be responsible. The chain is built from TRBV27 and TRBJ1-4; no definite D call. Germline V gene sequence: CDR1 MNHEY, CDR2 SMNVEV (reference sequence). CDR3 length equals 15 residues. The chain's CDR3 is CASSTRDPTNEELFF. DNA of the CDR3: TGTGCCAGCAGTACCAGAGACCCAACTAATGAAGAACTGTTTTTT.

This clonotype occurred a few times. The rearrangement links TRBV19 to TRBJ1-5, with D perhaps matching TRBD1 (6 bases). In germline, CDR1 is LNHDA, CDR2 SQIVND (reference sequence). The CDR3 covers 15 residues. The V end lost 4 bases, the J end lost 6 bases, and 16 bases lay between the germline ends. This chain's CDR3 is CASSTAWGAGQPQHF. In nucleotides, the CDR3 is TGTGCCAGTAGTACGGCGTGGGGGGCAGGTCAGCCCCAGCATTTT.

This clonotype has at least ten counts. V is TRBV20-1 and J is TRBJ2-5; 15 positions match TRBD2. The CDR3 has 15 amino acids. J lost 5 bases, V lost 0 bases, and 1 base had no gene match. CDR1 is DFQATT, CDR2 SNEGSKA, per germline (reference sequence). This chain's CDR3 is CSARDGLAGGETQYF. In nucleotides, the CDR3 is TGCAGTGCTAGAGACGGACTAGCGGGAGGGGAGACCCAGTACTTC.

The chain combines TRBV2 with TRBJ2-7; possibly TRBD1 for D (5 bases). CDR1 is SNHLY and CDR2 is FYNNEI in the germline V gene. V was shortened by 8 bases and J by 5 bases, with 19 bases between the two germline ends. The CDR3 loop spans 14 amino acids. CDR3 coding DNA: TGTGCCAGCGGCCCGCGGCAGGGTAGCAACGAGCAGTACTTC. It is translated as CASGPRQGSNEQYF.

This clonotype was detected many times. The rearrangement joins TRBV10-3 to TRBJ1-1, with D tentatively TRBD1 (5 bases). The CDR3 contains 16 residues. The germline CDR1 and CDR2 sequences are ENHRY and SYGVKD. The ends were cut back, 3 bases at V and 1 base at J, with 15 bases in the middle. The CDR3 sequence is CAISDPGKARNTEAFF. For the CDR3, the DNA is TGTGCCATCAGTGACCCAGGGAAAGCCCGGAACACTGAAGCTTTCTTT.